These 30 T cell receptor beta chains share one sample of origin, sequenced in a study of blood T cell repertoires in COVID-19. Libraries were prepared by immunoSEQ multiplex PCR; TCRdb keeps only in-frame clonotypes and omits some of them. Among over 45,000 clones, approximately 80% were seen once, and the ten largest hold less than 20%. Sequenced sample: peripheral blood. The receptor source for this set is a human donor with active or convalescent COVID-19. The donor label of this sample is uncertain.

This chain connects TRBV5-4 to TRBJ1-5, with TRBD1 matching 8 bases. Germline V gives CDR1 SGHNT, CDR2 YYREEE (reference sequence). Trimming removed 1 base from V and 2 bases from J; junction bases left unmatched: 2. This CDR3 comprises 15 residues. The CDR3 loop is CASSLQGAGNQPQHF. The CDR3 DNA reads TGTGCCAGCAGCTTGCAGGGGGCGGGCAATCAGCCCCAGCATTTT.

Remarks on this clone: At one boundary the junction diverges from the germline segment, which might be a read error. This chain connects TRBV7-3 to TRBJ2-1, with D maybe TRBD1 (8 bases). This CDR3 is built from 16 residues. The germline CDR1 and CDR2 sequences are SGHTA and FQGTGA. CDR3 bases: TGCGCCAGCAGCCAGGGGGCCGGGGGGACCTACAATGAGCAGTTCTTC. Translated, it gives CASSQGAGGTYNEQFF.

V gene TRBV5-1 combines with J gene TRBJ1-6, with 7 bases fitting TRBD1. With V trimmed by 3 bases and J by 10 bases, 16 bases remained unmatched. Germline CDR1 and CDR2: SGHRS and YFSETQ. This CDR3 spans 17 amino acids. CDR3 region: CASSSGGPGAARSPLHF. CDR3 in DNA: TGCGCCAGCAGCTCAGGGGGTCCAGGGGCCGCTCGCTCACCCCTCCACTTT.

The rearrangement links TRBV2 to TRBJ2-5; TRBD2 matches at 12 bases. V shed 7 bases and J 4 bases; nucleotides not matched to a gene: 4. The CDR3 totals 14 residues. Germline-derived CDR1 and CDR2 are SNHLY and FYNNEI. This CDR3 is CASKGLAGRETQYF. The CDR3 DNA reads TGTGCCAGCAAAGGACTAGCGGGACGAGAGACCCAGTACTTC. The whole variable domain, filled in from reference TRBV2 and TRBJ2-5, reads EPEVTQTPSHQVTQMGQEVILRCVPISNHLYFYWYRQILGQKVEFLVSFYNNEISEKSEIFDDQFSVERPDGSNFTLKIRSTKLEDSAMYFCASKGLAGRETQYFGPGTRLLVL.

This clone is a singleton in its sample. The chain employs TRBV6-5 and TRBJ1-6; 8 nucleotides align to TRBD1. J was trimmed by 8 bases and V by 6 bases; bases with no gene match: 9. The CDR3 consists of 15 residues. Germline V gives CDR1 MNHEY, CDR2 SVGAGI. CDR3 DNA: TGTGCCAGCAGAAGGACAGGGAAGGGTGATTCACCCCTCCACTTT. It specifies CASRRTGKGDSPLHF.

CDR3 in amino acids: CASSPRRDDTQYF. Here the CDR3 DNA reads TGTGCCAGCAGCCCGCGACGGGATGATACGCAGTATTTT. The chain has TRBV7-2 and TRBJ2-3; D may be TRBD2 (5 bases). Trimming stripped 5 bases from V and 6 bases from J, with 12 bases between. This CDR3 spans 13 amino acids. CDR1 is SGHTA and CDR2 is FQGNSA in the germline V gene.

To note about this clone: Germline and junction disagree at one end, which may indicate a read error. The CDR3 reads CASSSWDSLGVF. DNA of the CDR3: TGTGCCAGCAGTTCCTGGGACAGCCTGGGGGTCTTC. This chain links TRBV28 with TRBJ2-1; 7 positions match TRBD1. Germline assignment: CDR1 MDHEN and CDR2 SYDVKM. The CDR3 loop spans 12 amino acids.

The rearrangement joins TRBV3-1 (or the pseudogene TRBV3-2) to TRBJ2-1; 11 bases are shared with TRBD2. V was pared by 3 bases and J by 6 bases, with 4 bases of the junction left unmatched. The germline V gene encodes CDR1 LGHDT and CDR2 YNNKEL (reference sequence). This CDR3 has 15 residues. CDR3 region: CASSQTSGNTNEQFF. CDR3 DNA sequence: TGTGCCAGCAGCCAGACTAGCGGGAACACCAATGAGCAGTTCTTC.

The chain links TRBV19 to TRBJ2-7; D perhaps matches TRBD1 (5 bases). V lost 4 bases and J lost 0, with 7 bases in between. The CDR3 spans 13 residues. Germline V gene lookup returns CDR1 LNHDA and CDR2 SQIVND (reference sequence). Here the CDR3 reads CASSKDNSYEQYF. CDR3 sequence (DNA): TGTGCCAGTAGTAAGGACAACTCCTACGAGCAGTACTTC.

This clone was recorded a few times. This chain connects TRBV5-1 to TRBJ1-2, with 10 bases lining up with TRBD1. Germline V gene lookup returns CDR1 SGHRS and CDR2 YFSETQ. V shed 2 bases and J 4 bases; nucleotides not matched to a gene: 8. The CDR3 extends over 16 amino acids. The CDR3 loop reads CASSLGGTGEAYGYTF. In DNA, the CDR3 is TGCGCCAGCAGCTTAGGGGGGACAGGGGAGGCCTATGGCTACACCTTC.

The chain recombines TRBV14 with TRBJ2-7; D call uncertain. Germline V gene sequence: CDR1 SGHDN, CDR2 FVKESK. The CDR3 is 12 residues long. Trimming pared 0 bases from V and 4 bases from J, leaving 4 bases between. CDR3 nucleotides: TGTGCCAGCAGCCAAGACCCATACGAGCAGTACTTC. It translates to CASSQDPYEQYF.

This chain connects TRBV29-1 to TRBJ2-2, with D unresolved. CDR3 length: 11 residues. Germline assignment: CDR1 SQVTM and CDR2 ANQGSEA. The germline V and J ends were trimmed by 3 bases and 5 bases, with 4 bases remaining between them. Here the CDR3 reads CSVEATGELFF. DNA for the CDR3: TGCAGCGTTGAGGCAACCGGGGAGCTGTTTTTT.

The CDR3: CASSGTGGTNTEAFF. The CDR3 coding sequence is TGTGCCAGCTCAGGTACAGGGGGGACGAACACTGAAGCTTTCTTT. The chain recombines TRBV18 with TRBJ1-1; TRBD1 aligns across 8 bases. Trimming removed 5 bases from V and 1 base from J; junction bases left unmatched: 6. The CDR3 is made up of 15 amino acids. Germline V gene data show CDR1 as KGHSH and CDR2 as LQKENI.

The genes are TRBV11-3 and TRBJ2-1; 9 positions agree with TRBD1. Germline CDR1 SGHNT, CDR2 YENEEA. This CDR3 contains 14 residues. V dropped 6 bases and J dropped 1; count of bases not matched to a gene: 1. The CDR3 reads CASSGTGSYNEQFF. The DNA for the CDR3 is TGTGCCAGCAGTGGGACAGGGTCCTACAATGAGCAGTTCTTC. The complete variable domain, with remaining parts taken from reference TRBV11-3 and TRBJ2-1, reads EAGVVQSPRYKIIEKKQPVAFWCNPISGHNTLYWYLQNLGQGPELLIRYENEEAVDDSQLPKDRFSAERLKGVDSTLKIQPAELGDSAVYLCASSGTGSYNEQFFGPGTRLTVL.

This chain links TRBV6-5 with TRBJ1-5; the D gene is possibly TRBD1 (5 bases). This CDR3 is built from 12 residues. The V and J ends lost 8 bases and 6 bases respectively, with 11 bases between them. Germline loops: CDR1 MNHEY, CDR2 SVGAGI. The CDR3 DNA sequence: TGTGCCAGCGTCGGGGGGACTCAGCCCCAGCATTTT. As protein: CASVGGTQPQHF.

The chain links TRBV6-2 or TRBV6-3 to TRBJ1-2, with TRBD1 matching 7 bases. CDR1 is MNHEY, CDR2 SVGEGT, per germline. Trimming removed 6 bases from V and 8 bases from J; junction bases left unmatched: 12. The CDR3 runs 14 residues. CDR3 nucleotides: TGTGCCAGCAGCTGGACAGGCCGGGCCGGGGGCTACACCTTC. Its protein product is CASSWTGRAGGYTF.

The V gene is TRBV21-1, the J gene TRBJ2-1; TRBD1, the D gene given by the table, was not confirmed from the DNA. TRBV21-1 is a pseudogene segment. The CDR3 has 17 residues. The CDR3 is CASSRRLRDRGRHEQFF. CDR3 nucleotides: TGTGCCAGCAGCAGACGCCTCCGGGACAGGGGGCGGCATGAGCAGTTCTTC.

As to this clone: The sample carries other DNA sequences with the same CDR3. The V and J genes are TRBV19 and TRBJ1-3, with 9 bases fitting TRBD1. Per germline, CDR1 LNHDA and CDR2 SQIVND (reference sequence). The CDR3 spans 14 residues. V shed 6 bases, J shed 0 bases, and the junction held 0 bases outside the gene matches. The CDR3 DNA reads TGTGCCAGTAGGGACAGGGGCTCTGGAAACACCATATATTTT. Protein: CASRDRGSGNTIYF.

The chain has TRBV5-1 and TRBJ2-6, with 7 bases aligning to TRBD1. The CDR3 is made up of 16 amino acids. In germline, CDR1 is SGHRS, CDR2 YFSETQ. Germline trimming cut 1 base from V and 2 bases from J; bases unmatched to any gene: 3. Here the CDR3 reads CASSLTGAPGANVLTF. The CDR3 DNA sequence: TGCGCCAGCAGCTTGACAGGGGCCCCTGGGGCCAACGTCCTGACTTTC.

This clone showed up many times. CDR3 DNA sequence: TGCGCCAGCAGCTTGGGACTTAATAGCAATCAGCCCCAGCATTTT. The encoded protein is CASSLGLNSNQPQHF. This rearrangement joins TRBV5-1 to TRBJ1-5; D is unclear. Germline V lookup: CDR1 SGHRS, CDR2 YFSETQ. Trimming took off 0 bases at V and 0 bases at J, with 7 bases between the two ends. The CDR3 consists of 15 residues.

The V call is TRBV3-1 (or the pseudogene TRBV3-2), the J call TRBJ1-3; D remains ambiguous. V was pared by 0 bases and J by 4 bases, with 7 bases between. Germline V CDR1 and CDR2: LGHDT, YNNKEL (reference sequence). The CDR3 consists of 14 residues. CDR3 sequence (DNA): TGTGCCAGCAGCCAAGATACGGGGGGAAACACCATATATTTT. It specifies CASSQDTGGNTIYF.

The V and J genes are TRBV5-1 and TRBJ2-5, with 7 bases identical to TRBD1. The V gene end was trimmed by 6 bases and the J gene end by 5 bases; junction bases not matched to a gene: 10. CDR1 and CDR2 (germline): SGHRS, YFSETQ. The CDR3 is 14 amino acids. The CDR3 coding sequence is TGCGCCAGCATGAGGACAGGAAGTTACGAGACCCAGTACTTC. This translates into CASMRTGSYETQYF.

The CDR3 DNA follows: TGTGCCAGCAGCTTAAGTTTTGAGTTCCCCGAGCAGTACTTC. Its protein is CASSLSFEFPEQYF. This sequence joins TRBV7-9 and TRBJ2-7, with D unclear. V gave up 2 bases and J gave up 6 bases, with 14 bases separating them. CDR1 and CDR2 (germline): SEHNR, FQNEAQ (reference sequence). The CDR3 length is 14 residues.

Concerning this clone: The junction does not match germline at one end; this may be a read error. The genes are TRBV29-1 and TRBJ2-6; 9 bases are a match to TRBD1. There are 17 residues in the CDR3. Germline V gives CDR1 SQVTM, CDR2 ANQGSEA. Here the CDR3 reads CSVEDRGTYSGANVLTF. CDR3 nucleotide sequence: TGCAGCGTCGAAGACAGGGGGACCTACTCTGGGGCCAACGTCCTGACTTTC.

This chain uses TRBV19 with TRBJ1-5; 8 bases agree with TRBD1. The CDR3 has 14 residues. CDR1 is LNHDA and CDR2 is SQIVND in the germline V gene (reference sequence). V was pared by 4 bases and J by 7 bases, with 6 bases of the junction left unmatched. The CDR3 sequence is CASSTDRGEQPQHF. The CDR3 DNA reads as TGTGCCAGTAGTACCGACAGGGGTGAACAGCCCCAGCATTTT.

The chain joins TRBV29-1 to TRBJ2-6, with D tentatively TRBD1 (5 bases). With 5 bases removed from V and 2 bases from J, the gap between germline ends came to 10 bases. The germline V gene encodes CDR1 SQVTM and CDR2 ANQGSEA. This CDR3 has 14 residues. The CDR3 nucleotides are TGCAGCGTTTCCGACAGCGCTGGGGCCAACGTCCTGACTTTC. Protein sequence: CSVSDSAGANVLTF.

The CDR3 DNA follows: TGTGCCAGTAGTATTACAAGGGGTACCGGGGAGCTGTTTTTT. It codes for CASSITRGTGELFF. The V and J genes are TRBV19 and TRBJ2-2, with D perhaps TRBD1 (5 bases). V was trimmed by 3 bases and J by 5 bases, leaving 10 bases between them. The germline V gene encodes CDR1 LNHDA and CDR2 SQIVND (reference sequence). This CDR3 spans 14 amino acids.

The chain links TRBV2 to TRBJ2-7; 8 nucleotides match TRBD2. The germline V gene has CDR1 SNHLY and CDR2 FYNNEI. CDR3 length: 15 amino acids. The J segment lost 3 bases and the V segment lost 1 base, leaving 5 bases of the junction unmatched. CDR3 loop: CASSEDLTSVYEQYF. In DNA form, the CDR3 reads TGTGCCAGCAGTGAAGACCTGACTAGCGTCTACGAGCAGTACTTC.

This chain joins TRBV4-3 and TRBJ2-1; 12 bases map to TRBD2. Germline CDR1 is LGHNA and CDR2 is YSLEER. Trimming removed 2 bases from V and 11 bases from J; junction bases left unmatched: 7. This CDR3 region has 15 residues. The CDR3 DNA follows: TGCGCCAGCAGCCAACCTAGCGGGGGGGCGAATAAGCAGTTCTTC. Amino acid sequence: CASSQPSGGANKQFF.

The DNA of the CDR3 is TGTGCCAGCAGCCGGGACAGCTACAATGAGCAGTTCTTC. Its translation: CASSRDSYNEQFF. This sequence joins TRBV14 and TRBJ2-1; the match to TRBD1 covers 7 bases. This CDR3 contains 13 residues. The trim removed 4 bases at V and 3 bases at J, leaving 0 bases unmatched. CDR1 and CDR2 from the germline V gene are SGHDN and FVKESK.